Each of the 32 T cell receptor beta chains below was sequenced from the same sample in a study of molecular identifiers for immune sequencing clone quantification. Using its own MiXCR run on the PCR reads, TCRdb lists one record per CDR3 protein. The sample shows 250,000 to 350,000 distinct CDR3 sequences, 20% to 25% of them seen only once. The sample was naive CD8+ T cells from blood, with Jurkat cell RNA spiked in. Subset described: FACS-sorted CD8+CD4-CCR7+CD45RA+ naive T cells. These receptors were obtained from a human donor in good health. Some libraries in this study had Jurkat cell RNA spiked in.

In this sample, this clonotype turned up many times. The rearrangement links TRBV19 to TRBJ2-2; the match to TRBD1 covers 9 bases. The CDR3 covers 14 residues. Germline-derived CDR1 and CDR2 are LNHDA and SQIVND (reference sequence). With 6 bases clipped from V and 6 bases from J, the junction kept 5 bases outside the gene matches. The CDR3 spells CASSGQGYSGELFF. CDR3 nucleotide sequence: TGTGCCAGTAGCGGACAGGGGTATTCCGGGGAGCTGTTTTTT.

The chain is built from TRBV7-9 and TRBJ2-1; the D gene could be TRBD1 or TRBD2 (5 bases each). Trimming cost V 4 bases and J 8 bases, with 9 bases left between them. CDR3 length equals 12 residues. Germline V lookup: CDR1 SEHNR, CDR2 FQNEAQ (reference sequence). CDR3: CASSWGFDEQFF. Written as DNA, the CDR3 is TGTGCCAGCAGCTGGGGGTTCGATGAGCAGTTCTTC.

Concerning this clonotype: Just one base apart from a much larger clone, this may be a read error. The V and J genes are TRBV5-4 and TRBJ1-1; TRBD1 agrees at 8 bases. The V gene end was trimmed by 4 bases and the J gene end by 6 bases; junction bases not matched to a gene: 5. The CDR3 totals 13 residues. Germline V gives CDR1 SGHNT, CDR2 YYREEE (reference sequence). DNA for the CDR3: TGTGCCAGCAGCGTAGACAGGGGCCCTGAAGCTTTCTTT. Translated: CASSVDRGPEAFF.

The chain is built from TRBV11-2 and TRBJ2-3; D may be TRBD1 (6 bases). Per germline, CDR1 SGHAT and CDR2 FQNNGV. The CDR3 has 13 residues. Trimming cost V 5 bases and J 4 bases, with 10 bases left between them. The CDR3 sequence: CASSGDTSDTQYF. In DNA form, the CDR3 reads TGTGCCAGCAGCGGGGACACTTCAGATACGCAGTATTTT.

This clonotype was seen repeatedly, ten times or more. The V gene is TRBV19, the J gene TRBJ1-1; unclear D gene. CDR1 and CDR2 (germline): LNHDA, SQIVND (reference sequence). The length of the CDR3 is 15 residues. Trimming left V 3 bases short and J 1 base short, with 12 bases between. The CDR3 DNA is TGTGCCAGTAGTATCTTCACCCACGGGAACACTGAAGCTTTCTTT. Its protein product is CASSIFTHGNTEAFF.

Remarks on this clonotype: A read error may be the cause here, since a much bigger clone is one base away. Written as DNA, the CDR3 is TGTGCCAGCAGCTTAGAGGTTGTCGCCCTCTACAATGGGCAGTTCTTC. Its translation is CASSLEVVALYNGQFF. The V call is TRBV7-2, the J call TRBJ2-1; D not certain. The CDR3 covers 16 residues. Germline CDR1 SGHTA, CDR2 FQGNSA.

To note about this clonotype: Relative to the germline gene, one junction end is altered; a read error may explain this. This chain connects TRBV11-2 to TRBJ2-7; D is possibly TRBD2 (5 bases). The germline V gene has CDR1 SGHAT and CDR2 FQNNGV. The CDR3 totals 15 residues. The CDR3 reads CASSSDGEQSYEQCF. The CDR3 DNA reads TGTGCCAGCAGCTCTGACGGGGAGCAGTCCTACGAGCAGTGCTTC.

This clonotype was counted many times. This chain uses TRBV18 with TRBJ2-5; D call uncertain. The CDR3 extends over 15 amino acids. Between the trimmed V and J ends, which lost 3 bases and 0 bases, there was a span of 11 bases. Germline assignment: CDR1 KGHSH and CDR2 LQKENI. CDR3 DNA sequence: TGTGCCAGCTCACCGGGCTCCATGTACCAAGAGACCCAGTACTTC. It is translated as CASSPGSMYQETQYF. Combining the CDR3 with reference TRBV18 and TRBJ2-5 gives the whole variable domain NAGVMQNPRHLVRRRGQEARLRCSPMKGHSHVYWYRQLPEEGLKFMVYLQKENIIDESGMPKERFSAEFPKEGPSILRIQQVVRGDSAAYFCASSPGSMYQETQYFGPGTRLLVL.

With respect to this clonotype: This may stem from a read error, because a much larger clone lies one nucleotide away. This rearrangement joins TRBV28 to TRBJ1-5; D is unclear. CDR1 MDHEN and CDR2 SYDVKM come from the germline V gene. CDR3 length equals 14 residues. CDR3 protein: CASSFENSNQTQHF. CDR3 coding DNA: TGTGCCAGCAGTTTCGAGAATAGCAATCAGACCCAGCATTTT.

As for this clonotype: This clone may be a read error of a much larger clone one base away. V usage is TRBV4-3 and J usage is TRBJ2-7; possibly TRBD1 for D (6 bases). The germline V gene has CDR1 LGHNA and CDR2 YSLEER. This CDR3 region has 15 residues. In DNA form, the CDR3 reads TGCGCCAGCAGCCAAGACCCCAGGGGCTCCCACGAGCAGTACTTC. This gives the protein CASSQDPRGSHEQYF.

This clonotype was seen many times. This chain joins TRBV28 and TRBJ2-3; D is possibly TRBD2 (6 bases). Trimming stripped 1 base from V and 0 bases from J, with 17 bases between. The CDR3 totals 18 residues. Germline assignment: CDR1 MDHEN and CDR2 SYDVKM. This CDR3 is CASSLSGRWSHSTDTQYF. In nucleotides, the CDR3 is TGTGCCAGCAGTTTATCCGGGAGATGGTCACACAGCACAGATACGCAGTATTTT.

This clonotype was picked up a small number of times. The chain combines TRBV12-5 with TRBJ2-7, with D unclear. V gave up 1 base and J gave up 3 bases, with 7 bases separating them. Germline CDR1 LGHNT, CDR2 FRNRAP. The CDR3 consists of 13 residues. The CDR3 DNA is TGTGCTAGTGGTTTGGGGAGCTACTACGAGCAGTACTTC. Residues: CASGLGSYYEQYF.

This chain connects TRBV12-3 or TRBV12-4 to TRBJ1-2; D not certain. This CDR3 region has 12 residues. The germline V and J ends were trimmed by 7 bases and 3 bases, with 9 bases remaining between them. The CDR3 protein is CASTWTDYGYTF. The CDR3 nucleotides are TGTGCCAGCACTTGGACGGACTATGGCTACACCTTC.

This clonotype was seen at least ten times. This chain links TRBV5-5 with TRBJ2-7; the match to TRBD1 covers 8 bases. Germline CDR1 SGHKS, CDR2 YYEKEE (reference sequence). V shed 1 base, J shed 3 bases, and the junction held 6 bases outside the gene matches. The length of the CDR3 is 15 residues. The CDR3 sequence is CASSLFSTGVYEQYF. CDR3 coding DNA: TGTGCCAGCAGCTTGTTCTCGACAGGGGTCTACGAGCAGTACTTC.

This clonotype was seen only once. Just one base apart from a much larger clone, this may be a read error. This sequence joins TRBV14 and TRBJ1-1; D may be TRBD1 (5 bases). V lost 1 base and J lost 6, with 18 bases in between. This CDR3 spans 16 amino acids. Germline-derived CDR1 and CDR2 are SGHDN and FVKESK. The CDR3 sequence: CASSQGIRAGYPEAFF. The CDR3 nucleotides are TGTGCCAGCAGCCAAGGCATCAGGGCCGGATATCCTGAAGCTTTCTTT.

Turning to this clonotype: A read error may account for a junction end that differs from germline. The CDR3 loop is CASGQDPGLAGEEQYF. The DNA for the CDR3 is TGTGCCAGCGGCCAGGACCCAGGACTAGCGGGAGAAGAGCAGTACTTC. This chain links TRBV4-2 with TRBJ2-7; the match to TRBD2 covers 13 bases. The CDR3 has 16 residues. The germline gives CDR1 LGHNA, CDR2 YNFKEQ.

This clonotype came up many times. The V and J genes are TRBV4-1 and TRBJ2-5, with 8 bases lining up with TRBD2. The CDR3 contains 16 residues. Germline CDR1 is MGHRA and CDR2 is YSYEKL. The V gene end was trimmed by 1 base and the J gene end by 1 base; junction bases not matched to a gene: 5. The DNA for the CDR3 is TGCGCCAGCAGCCAAGTCCTACTAGCGGCCCAAGAGACCCAGTACTTC. It encodes CASSQVLLAAQETQYF.

This clonotype was seen only a few times. This sequence joins TRBV27 and TRBJ2-7; TRBD2 aligns across 8 bases. The CDR3 totals 13 residues. The junction had 3 bases not matched to a gene; V was cut back by 7 bases and J by 1 base. From germline, CDR1 is MNHEY and CDR2 SMNVEV (reference sequence). CDR3: CASKLAGSYEQYF. The CDR3 region has the DNA TGTGCCAGCAAGTTAGCGGGGTCCTACGAGCAGTACTTC.

In this sample, this clonotype turned up a few times. The rearrangement uses TRBV24-1 and TRBJ2-3; the D call may be TRBD1 or TRBD2 (5 bases each). Germline lookup yields CDR1 KGHDR and CDR2 SFDVKD. V lost 3 bases to trimming and J lost 2 bases, with 14 bases between them. The CDR3 covers 16 residues. Here the CDR3 reads CATSDQAVGTTDTQYF. CDR3 coding DNA: TGTGCCACCAGTGATCAAGCCGTTGGGACCACAGATACGCAGTATTTT.

A few counts support this clonotype. The chain uses TRBV4-3 and TRBJ2-7; 11 bases fit TRBD2. This CDR3 has 16 residues. Germline CDR1 LGHNA, CDR2 YSLEER. Germline trimming cut 4 bases from V and 0 bases from J; bases unmatched to any gene: 5. The DNA of the CDR3 is TGCGCCAGCAGCCTAGGACTAGCGGGTAGCTCCTACGAGCAGTACTTC. It is translated as CASSLGLAGSSYEQYF.

This clonotype was seen only a few times. This chain uses TRBV12-3 or TRBV12-4 with TRBJ1-3; 9 bases agree with TRBD1. V gave up 6 bases and J gave up 3 bases; unmatched junction bases: 3. This CDR3 has 14 residues. The CDR3 spells CASRETGGGNTIYF. For the CDR3, the DNA is TGTGCCAGCAGGGAGACAGGGGGTGGAAACACCATATATTTT.

This clonotype appeared many times. The J gene is TRBJ1-1, the V gene TRBV5-6; weak D call: TRBD1 (6 bases). The CDR3 covers 13 residues. CDR1 SGHDT and CDR2 YYEEEE come from the germline V gene. Trimming took off 2 bases at V and 6 bases at J, with 11 bases between the two ends. CDR3 in amino acids: CASSFGGSSEAFF. For the CDR3, the DNA is TGTGCCAGCAGCTTTGGGGGCAGCTCTGAAGCTTTCTTT.

This clonotype was counted ten times or more. The genes are TRBV20-1 and TRBJ2-3, with 7 bases matching TRBD2. The CDR3 loop spans 16 amino acids. With V trimmed by 3 bases and J by 5 bases, 14 bases remained unmatched. Germline V gives CDR1 DFQATT, CDR2 SNEGSKA (reference sequence). The CDR3 spells CSASSPAGVRGDTQYF. The DNA for the CDR3 is TGCAGTGCTAGTAGTCCCGCGGGAGTACGGGGAGATACGCAGTATTTT.

There are many counts of this clonotype. The V call is TRBV7-9, the J call TRBJ2-2; D gene ambiguous. CDR1 and CDR2 from the germline V gene are SEHNR and FQNEAQ (reference sequence). V dropped 5 bases and J dropped 5 bases, with 12 bases sitting between them. The CDR3 runs to 14 residues. CDR3 coding DNA: TGTGCCAGCAGCGCTGGGTTTGGAACCGGGGAGCTGTTTTTT. Residues: CASSAGFGTGELFF. The variable domain in full, with the rest retrieved from reference TRBV7-9 and TRBJ2-2, is DTGVSQNPRHKITKRGQNVTFRCDPISEHNRLYWYRQTLGQGPEFLTYFQNEAQLEKSRLLSDRFSAERPKGSFSTLEIQRTEQGDSAMYLCASSAGFGTGELFFGEGSRLTVL.

The chain couples TRBV20-1 to TRBJ2-1, with a weak D call TRBD1 (6 bases). Germline V gene lookup returns CDR1 DFQATT and CDR2 SNEGSKA (reference sequence). The V and J ends lost 1 base and 10 bases respectively, with 20 bases between them. The CDR3 is 15 amino acids. The CDR3 DNA reads as TGCAGTGCTAGAGGTCCGGGACATTCCATCACCGAGCAGTTCTTC. This codes for CSARGPGHSITEQFF.

This clonotype has a count of ten or more. The chain carries TRBV6-2 or TRBV6-3 and TRBJ2-7; D is possibly TRBD1 (5 bases). V was pared by 11 bases and J by 4 bases, with 21 bases between. The CDR3 consists of 14 residues. Germline values: CDR1 MNHEY, CDR2 SVGEGT. The CDR3 DNA sequence: TGTGCCTGCCCTAGGGGCCCGCTTGGATACGAGCAGTACTTC. Its protein product is CACPRGPLGYEQYF.

This clonotype was detected many times. The V call is TRBV5-1, the J call TRBJ2-3, with unresolved D. Germline V gene data show CDR1 as SGHRS and CDR2 as YFSETQ. This CDR3 has 15 amino acids. V was clipped by 0 bases and J by 0 bases, with 8 bases between them. The CDR3 DNA sequence: TGCGCCAGCAGCTTGGAAGGGATCAGCACAGATACGCAGTATTTT. Translation gives CASSLEGISTDTQYF. The full variable domain, rest sourced from reference TRBV5-1 and TRBJ2-3, is KAGVTQTPRYLIKTRGQQVTLSCSPISGHRSVSWYQQTPGQGLQFLFEYFSETQRNKGNFPGRFSGRQFSNSRSEMNVSTLELGDSALYLCASSLEGISTDTQYFGPGTRLTVL.

This clonotype was detected many times. This chain uses TRBV9 with TRBJ2-5; no reliable D call. Germline V gene data show CDR1 as SGDLS and CDR2 as YYNGEE. The CDR3 has 14 residues. V was trimmed by 4 bases and J by 2 bases, leaving 12 bases between them. The CDR3 sequence is CASSPPVAQETQYF. CDR3 sequence (DNA): TGTGCCAGCAGCCCCCCCGTAGCTCAAGAGACCCAGTACTTC.

In its sample, this clonotype was seen many times. This chain uses TRBV27 with TRBJ2-7; 10 bases line up with TRBD1. CDR1 and CDR2 from the germline V gene are MNHEY and SMNVEV (reference sequence). The CDR3 spans 15 residues. The J segment lost 5 bases and the V segment lost 3 bases, leaving 7 bases of the junction unmatched. Here the CDR3 reads CASSLFWDRGHEQYF. CDR3 bases: TGTGCCAGCAGTTTGTTTTGGGACAGGGGCCACGAGCAGTACTTC.

This clonotype was recorded many times. At one of its ends the junction is not consistent with the germline gene, which may arise from a read error. The V gene is TRBV29-1, the J gene TRBJ2-1, with 12 nucleotides matching TRBD2. The CDR3 is 16 residues long. Per germline, CDR1 SQVTM and CDR2 ANQGSEA. As DNA, the CDR3 is TGCAGCGTCGAAGATGGGACTAGCGGGCAGGGGGATGAGCAGTTCTTC. As protein: CSVEDGTSGQGDEQFF.

This clonotype was counted many times. This sequence joins TRBV5-4 and TRBJ2-2; unclear D gene. From germline, CDR1 is SGHNT and CDR2 YYREEE (reference sequence). CDR3 length equals 12 residues. With 4 bases removed from V and 4 bases from J, the gap between germline ends came to 5 bases. CDR3 region: CASSLPTGELFF. As DNA, the CDR3 is TGTGCCAGCAGCCTACCCACCGGGGAGCTGTTTTTT. The entire variable domain, with the rest obtained from reference TRBV5-4 and TRBJ2-2, is as follows: ETGVTQSPTHLIKTRGQQVTLRCSSQSGHNTVSWYQQALGQGPQFIFQYYREEENGRGNFPPRFSGLQFPNYSSELNVNALELDDSALYLCASSLPTGELFFGEGSRLTVL.

This clonotype showed up just once. This may arise from a read error, as a much more abundant clone is one base away. Written as DNA, the CDR3 is TGTGCCAGCAGCTTAGTATCGGCTAGCCTCACAGATACGCGGTATTTT. Its translation is CASSLVSASLTDTRYF. The chain joins TRBV7-6 to TRBJ2-3; possible D gene TRBD2, 5 bases. CDR1 SGHVS and CDR2 FNYEAQ come from the germline V gene. This CDR3 spans 16 amino acids.